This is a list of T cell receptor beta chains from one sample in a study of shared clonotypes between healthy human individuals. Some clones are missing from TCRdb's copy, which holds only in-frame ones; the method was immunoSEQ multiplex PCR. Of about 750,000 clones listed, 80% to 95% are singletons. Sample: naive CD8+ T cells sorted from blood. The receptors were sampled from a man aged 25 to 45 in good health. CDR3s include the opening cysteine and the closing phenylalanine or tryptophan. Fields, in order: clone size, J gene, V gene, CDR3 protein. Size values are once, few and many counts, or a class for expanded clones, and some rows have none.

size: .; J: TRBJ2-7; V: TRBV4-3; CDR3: CASSQDWAGSSYEQYF
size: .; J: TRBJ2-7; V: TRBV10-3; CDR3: CALRNPRLGQDTYEQYF
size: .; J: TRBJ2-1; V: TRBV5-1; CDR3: CASSLASGLHNEQFF
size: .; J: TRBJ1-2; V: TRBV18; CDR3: CASSGLRGEANYGYTF
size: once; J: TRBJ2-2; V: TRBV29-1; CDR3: CSAIQINTGELFF
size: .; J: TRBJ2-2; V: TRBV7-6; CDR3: CASSLAGENTGELFF
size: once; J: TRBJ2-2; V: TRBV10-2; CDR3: CASSESVRREGRTGELFF
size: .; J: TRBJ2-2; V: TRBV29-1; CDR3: CSVEHPAGVTGELFF
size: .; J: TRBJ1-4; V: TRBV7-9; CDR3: CASSPEGSNEKLFF
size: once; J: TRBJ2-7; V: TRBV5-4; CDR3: CASSRGVPGTTSSYEQYF
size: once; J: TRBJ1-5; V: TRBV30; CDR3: CAWSRPNQPQHF
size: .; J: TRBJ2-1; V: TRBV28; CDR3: CASSPGTPSYNEQFF
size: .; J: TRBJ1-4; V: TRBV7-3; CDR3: CASGAKLFF
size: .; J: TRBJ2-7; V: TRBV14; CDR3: CASSQVVRSSYEQYF
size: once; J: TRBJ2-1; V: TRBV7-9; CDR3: CASSQLAGAYNEQFF
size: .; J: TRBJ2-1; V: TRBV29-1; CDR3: CSAAGTKVSFGSYNEQFF
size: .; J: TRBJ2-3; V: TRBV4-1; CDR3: CASSQPLAASTDTQYF
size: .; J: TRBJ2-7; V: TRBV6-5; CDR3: CASSETFSSYEQYF
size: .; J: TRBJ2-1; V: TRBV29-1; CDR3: CSVEGLAGVGSYNEQFF
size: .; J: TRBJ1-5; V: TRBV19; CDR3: CASSIGGHQPQHF
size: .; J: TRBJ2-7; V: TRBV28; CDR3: CASSFLPGRAGDEQYF
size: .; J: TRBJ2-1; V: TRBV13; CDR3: CASSADSGTYEQFF
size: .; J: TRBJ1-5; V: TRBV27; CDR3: CASSFRGASNQPQHF
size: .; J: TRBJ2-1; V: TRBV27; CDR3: CASSPPPWTPSYNEQFF
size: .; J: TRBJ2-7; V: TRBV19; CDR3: CASGLQGNPYEQYF
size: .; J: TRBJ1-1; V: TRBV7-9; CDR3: CASKGQGAGEAFF
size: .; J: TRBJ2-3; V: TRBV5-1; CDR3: CASSLFSPSTDTQYF
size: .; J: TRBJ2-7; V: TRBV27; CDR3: CASSIRTAYEQYF
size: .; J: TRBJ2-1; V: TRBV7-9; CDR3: CASSLGEVDTNEQFF
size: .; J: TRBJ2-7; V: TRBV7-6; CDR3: CASSLQVGRKKEQYF
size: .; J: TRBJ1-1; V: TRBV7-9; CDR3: CASSPRDRVNTEAFF
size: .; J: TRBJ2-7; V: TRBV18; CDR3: CASSPPGGYEQYF
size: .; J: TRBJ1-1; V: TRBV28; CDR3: CASSLASMNTEAFF
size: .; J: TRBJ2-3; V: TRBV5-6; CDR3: CASSFGVLAQYF
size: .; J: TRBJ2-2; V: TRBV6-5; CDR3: CASSYVGDDTGELFF
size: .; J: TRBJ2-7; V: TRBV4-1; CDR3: CASSQDLTGNAWNEQYF
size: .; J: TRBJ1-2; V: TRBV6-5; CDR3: CASSYVSGYGYTF
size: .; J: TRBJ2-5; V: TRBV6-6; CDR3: CASSYSTRVETQYF
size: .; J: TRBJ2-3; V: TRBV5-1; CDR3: CASSAYQGRGTDTQYF
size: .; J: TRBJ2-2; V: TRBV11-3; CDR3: CASSSTGGATGELFF
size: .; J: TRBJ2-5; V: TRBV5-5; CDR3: CASSLARETQYF
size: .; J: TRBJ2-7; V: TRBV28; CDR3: CASSFGTYEQYF
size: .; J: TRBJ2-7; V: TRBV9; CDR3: CASSGGRVAYEQYF
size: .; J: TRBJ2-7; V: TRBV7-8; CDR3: CASSPGLYSYEQYF
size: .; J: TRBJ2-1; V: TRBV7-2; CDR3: CASSLNSAVGGNEQFF
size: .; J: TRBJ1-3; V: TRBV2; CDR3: CASSDPRDSGNTIYF
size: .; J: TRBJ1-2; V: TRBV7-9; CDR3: CASTQKADGYTF
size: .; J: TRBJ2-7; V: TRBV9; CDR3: CASSPGVSYEQYF
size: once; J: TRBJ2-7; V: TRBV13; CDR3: CASSSTGVAGASYEQYF
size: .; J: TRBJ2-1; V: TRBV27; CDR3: CASTIGTAYNEQFF
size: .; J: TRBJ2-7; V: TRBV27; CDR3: CASSIGISYEQYF